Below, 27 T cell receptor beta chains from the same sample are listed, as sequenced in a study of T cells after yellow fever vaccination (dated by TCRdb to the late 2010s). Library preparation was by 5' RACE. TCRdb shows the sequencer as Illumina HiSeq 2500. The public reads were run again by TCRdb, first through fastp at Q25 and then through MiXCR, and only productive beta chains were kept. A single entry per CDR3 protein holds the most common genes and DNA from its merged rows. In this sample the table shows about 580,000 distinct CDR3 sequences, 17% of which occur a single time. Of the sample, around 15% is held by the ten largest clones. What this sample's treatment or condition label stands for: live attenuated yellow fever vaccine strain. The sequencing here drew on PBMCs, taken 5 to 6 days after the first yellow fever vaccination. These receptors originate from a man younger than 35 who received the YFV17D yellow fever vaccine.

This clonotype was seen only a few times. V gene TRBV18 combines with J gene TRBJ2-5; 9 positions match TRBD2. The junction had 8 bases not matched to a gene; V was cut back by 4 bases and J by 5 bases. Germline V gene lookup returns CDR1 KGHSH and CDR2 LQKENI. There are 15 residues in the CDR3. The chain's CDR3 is CASSQGGGAPETQYF. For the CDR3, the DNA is TGTGCCAGCTCACAAGGCGGGGGGGCCCCGGAGACCCAGTACTTC.

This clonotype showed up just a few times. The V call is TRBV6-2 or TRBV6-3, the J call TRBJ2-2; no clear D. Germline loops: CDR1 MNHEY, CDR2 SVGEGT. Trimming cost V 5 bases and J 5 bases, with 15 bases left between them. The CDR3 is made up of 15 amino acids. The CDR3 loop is CASSGHRRSTGELFF. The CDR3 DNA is TGTGCCAGCAGTGGGCACCGGAGATCAACCGGGGAGCTGTTTTTT.

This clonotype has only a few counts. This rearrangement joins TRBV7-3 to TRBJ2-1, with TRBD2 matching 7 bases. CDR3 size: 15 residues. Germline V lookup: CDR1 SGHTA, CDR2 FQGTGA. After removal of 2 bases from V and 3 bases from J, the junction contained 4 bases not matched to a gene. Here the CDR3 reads CASSLAGVGYNEQFF. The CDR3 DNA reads TGTGCCAGCAGCTTAGCGGGGGTGGGCTACAATGAGCAGTTCTTC.

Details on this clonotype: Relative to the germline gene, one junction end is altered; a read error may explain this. The CDR3 reads CASSPRDRAYEQCF. The CDR3 nucleotides are TGTGCCAGCAGCCCCCGGGACAGGGCATACGAGCAGTGCTTC. The J gene is TRBJ2-7, the V gene TRBV7-2; 9 bases are a match to TRBD1. This CDR3 has 14 residues. Germline V gives CDR1 SGHTA, CDR2 FQGNSA.

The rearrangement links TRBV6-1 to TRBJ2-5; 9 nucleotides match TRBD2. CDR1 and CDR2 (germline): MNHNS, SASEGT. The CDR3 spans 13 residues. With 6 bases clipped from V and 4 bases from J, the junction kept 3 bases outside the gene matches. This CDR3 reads CASSRGRAETQYF. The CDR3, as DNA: TGTGCCAGCAGCCGCGGGAGGGCAGAGACCCAGTACTTC.

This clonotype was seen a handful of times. CDR3 in amino acids: CSARGSTANPYEQYF. For the CDR3, the DNA is TGCAGTGCTAGAGGGTCGACCGCTAACCCCTACGAGCAGTACTTC. V gene TRBV20-1 combines with J gene TRBJ2-7; D ambiguous. The CDR3 is 15 residues long. The V and J ends lost 1 base and 2 bases respectively, with 15 bases between them. From germline, CDR1 is DFQATT and CDR2 SNEGSKA (reference sequence).

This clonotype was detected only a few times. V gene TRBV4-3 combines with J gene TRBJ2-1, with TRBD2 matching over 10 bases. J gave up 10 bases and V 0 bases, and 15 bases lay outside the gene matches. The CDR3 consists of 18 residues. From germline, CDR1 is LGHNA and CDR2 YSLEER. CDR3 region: CASSQEGLRERGGWEQFF. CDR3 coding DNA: TGCGCCAGCAGCCAAGAGGGGCTCAGGGAGCGGGGGGGCTGGGAGCAGTTCTTC.

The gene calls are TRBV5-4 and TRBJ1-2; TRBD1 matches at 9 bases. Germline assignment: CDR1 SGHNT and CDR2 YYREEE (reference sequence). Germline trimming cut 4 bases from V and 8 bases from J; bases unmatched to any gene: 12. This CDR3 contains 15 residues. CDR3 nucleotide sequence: TGTGCCAGCAGCCAAGGACAGGGGCAAGTATGGGGCTACACCTTC. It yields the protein CASSQGQGQVWGYTF.

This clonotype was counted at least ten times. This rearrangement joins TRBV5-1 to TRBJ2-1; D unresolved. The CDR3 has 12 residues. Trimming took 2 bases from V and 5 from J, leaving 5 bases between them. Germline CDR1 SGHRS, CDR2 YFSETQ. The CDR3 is CASSFIDNEQFF. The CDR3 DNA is TGCGCCAGCAGCTTTATAGACAATGAGCAGTTCTTC.

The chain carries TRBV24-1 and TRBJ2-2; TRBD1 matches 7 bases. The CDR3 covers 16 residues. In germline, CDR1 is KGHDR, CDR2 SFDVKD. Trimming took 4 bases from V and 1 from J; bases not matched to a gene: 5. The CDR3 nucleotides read TGTGCCACCAGTGACCGGAACAGGGGGAACACCGGGGAGCTGTTTTTT. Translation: CATSDRNRGNTGELFF.

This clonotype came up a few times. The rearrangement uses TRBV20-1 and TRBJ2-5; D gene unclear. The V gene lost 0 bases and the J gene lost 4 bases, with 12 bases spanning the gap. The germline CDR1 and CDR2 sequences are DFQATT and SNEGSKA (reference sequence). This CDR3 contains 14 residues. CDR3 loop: CSAREMRFGETQYF. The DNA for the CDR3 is TGCAGTGCTAGAGAAATGAGATTCGGAGAGACCCAGTACTTC.

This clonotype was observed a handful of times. The CDR3 loop reads CASSDRDSRYQETQYF. CDR3 in DNA: TGTGCCAGCAGTGATCGTGACAGCAGGTACCAAGAGACCCAGTACTTC. The chain links TRBV25-1 to TRBJ2-5; D is perhaps TRBD1 (5 bases). Germline CDR1 and CDR2: MGHDK and SYGVNS. V lost 3 bases and J 0 bases, leaving 14 bases between the germline ends. The CDR3 spans 16 residues.

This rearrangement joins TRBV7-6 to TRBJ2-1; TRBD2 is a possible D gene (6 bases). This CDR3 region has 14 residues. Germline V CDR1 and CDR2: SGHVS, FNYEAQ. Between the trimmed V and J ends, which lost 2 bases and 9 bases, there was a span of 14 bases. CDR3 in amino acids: CASSLIGGVGEQFF. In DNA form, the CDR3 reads TGTGCCAGCAGCTTAATCGGAGGGGTCGGTGAGCAGTTCTTC.

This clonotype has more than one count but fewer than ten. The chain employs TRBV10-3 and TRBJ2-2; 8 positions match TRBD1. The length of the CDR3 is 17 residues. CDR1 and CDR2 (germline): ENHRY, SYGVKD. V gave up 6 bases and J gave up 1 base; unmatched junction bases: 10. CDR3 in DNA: TGTGCCATCAGCCTGAACCAGGGGGCGAAGAACACCGGGGAGCTGTTTTTT. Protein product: CAISLNQGAKNTGELFF.

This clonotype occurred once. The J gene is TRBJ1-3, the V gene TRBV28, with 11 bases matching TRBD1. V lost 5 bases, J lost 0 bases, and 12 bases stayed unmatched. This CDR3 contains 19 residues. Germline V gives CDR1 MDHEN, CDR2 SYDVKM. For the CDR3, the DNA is TGTGCCAGCAGTCCCGGGACAGGGGGTCCCGAGGTCTCTGGAAACACCATATATTTT. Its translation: CASSPGTGGPEVSGNTIYF. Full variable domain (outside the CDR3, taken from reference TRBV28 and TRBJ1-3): DVKVTQSSRYLVKRTGEKVFLECVQDMDHENMFWYRQDPGLGLRLIYFSYDVKMKEKGDIPEGYSVSREKKERFSLILESASTNQTSMYLCASSPGTGGPEVSGNTIYFGEGSWLTVV.

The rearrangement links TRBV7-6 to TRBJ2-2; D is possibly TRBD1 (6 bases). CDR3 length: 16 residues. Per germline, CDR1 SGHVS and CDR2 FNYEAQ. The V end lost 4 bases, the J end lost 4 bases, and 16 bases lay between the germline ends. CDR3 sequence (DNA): TGTGCCAGCAGCTCCCTCCAGGGGTTCAGCACCGGGGAGCTGTTTTTT. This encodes CASSSLQGFSTGELFF.

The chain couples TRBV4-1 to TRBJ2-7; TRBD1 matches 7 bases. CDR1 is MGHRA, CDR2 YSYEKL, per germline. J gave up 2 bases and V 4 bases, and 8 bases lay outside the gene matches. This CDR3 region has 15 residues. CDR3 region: CASSLLQGPPYEQYF. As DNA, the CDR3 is TGCGCCAGCAGCCTACTACAGGGGCCCCCCTACGAGCAGTACTTC.

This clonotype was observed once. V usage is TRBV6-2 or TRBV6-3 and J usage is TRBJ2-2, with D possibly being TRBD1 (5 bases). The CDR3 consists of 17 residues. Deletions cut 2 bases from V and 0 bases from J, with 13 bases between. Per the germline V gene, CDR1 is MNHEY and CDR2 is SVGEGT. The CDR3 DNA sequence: TGTGCCAGCAGTTACGGCATGGGGCGATCGAACACCGGGGAGCTGTTTTTT. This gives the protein CASSYGMGRSNTGELFF.

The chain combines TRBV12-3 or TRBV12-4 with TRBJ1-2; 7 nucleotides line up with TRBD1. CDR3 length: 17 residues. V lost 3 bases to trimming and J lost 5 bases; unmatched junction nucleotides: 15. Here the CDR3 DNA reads TGTGCCAGCAGTTTCCCCGGTGGACAGGACGGAGGGTATGGCTACACCTTC. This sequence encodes CASSFPGGQDGGYGYTF.

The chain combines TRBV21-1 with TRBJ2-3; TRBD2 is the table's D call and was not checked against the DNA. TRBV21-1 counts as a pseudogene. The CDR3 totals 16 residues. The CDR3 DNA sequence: TGTGCCAGCAGCAAACCGGGCGGGGGGCAGGTGAATACGCAGTATTTT. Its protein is CASSKPGGGQVNTQYF.

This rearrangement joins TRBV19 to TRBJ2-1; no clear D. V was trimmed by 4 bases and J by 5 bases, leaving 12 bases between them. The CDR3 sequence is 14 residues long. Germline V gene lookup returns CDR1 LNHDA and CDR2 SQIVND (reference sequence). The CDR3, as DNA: TGTGCCAGTAGTACGTTTAGCTCGCACAATGAGCAGTTCTTC. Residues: CASSTFSSHNEQFF. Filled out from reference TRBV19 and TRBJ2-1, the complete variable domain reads DGGITQSPKYLFRKEGQNVTLSCEQNLNHDAMYWYRQDPGQGLRLIYYSQIVNDFQKGDIAEGYSVSREKKESFPLTVTSAQKNPTAFYLCASSTFSSHNEQFFGPGTRLTVL.

The chain's CDR3 is CAISEATSGGAFHPQQFF. The DNA of the CDR3 is TGTGCCATCAGTGAGGCCACTAGCGGGGGGGCCTTCCACCCCCAGCAGTTCTTC. V gene TRBV10-3 combines with J gene TRBJ2-1; 13 bases line up with TRBD2. The junction had 15 bases not matched to a gene; V was cut back by 2 bases and J by 11 bases. Germline V gene data show CDR1 as ENHRY and CDR2 as SYGVKD. The CDR3 loop spans 18 amino acids.

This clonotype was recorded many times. The CDR3 reads CASSEPGGYYGYTF. The CDR3 DNA is TGTGCCAGCAGTGAGCCCGGTGGATACTATGGCTACACCTTC. The genes are TRBV6-1 and TRBJ1-2; D not resolved. Germline CDR1 and CDR2: MNHNS and SASEGT. The CDR3 is made up of 14 amino acids. V was shortened by 3 bases and J by 3 bases, with 11 bases between the two germline ends.

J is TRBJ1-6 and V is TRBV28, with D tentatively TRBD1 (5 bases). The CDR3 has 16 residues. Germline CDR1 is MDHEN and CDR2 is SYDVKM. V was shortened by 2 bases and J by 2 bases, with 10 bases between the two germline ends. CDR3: CASSLDSGPYNSPLHF. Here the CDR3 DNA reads TGTGCCAGCAGTTTAGACAGCGGCCCCTATAATTCACCCCTCCACTTT.

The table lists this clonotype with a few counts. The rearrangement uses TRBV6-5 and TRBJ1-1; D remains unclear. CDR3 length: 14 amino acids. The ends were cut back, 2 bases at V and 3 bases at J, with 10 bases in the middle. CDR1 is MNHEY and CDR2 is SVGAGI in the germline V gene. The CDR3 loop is CASSYQGGDTEAFF. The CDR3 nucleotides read TGTGCCAGCAGTTACCAAGGCGGCGACACTGAAGCTTTCTTT.

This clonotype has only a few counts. CDR3 sequence: CASNLKGRRVDNEQFF. CDR3 DNA sequence: TGTGCCAGCAATCTAAAGGGGAGACGGGTCGACAATGAGCAGTTCTTC. This sequence joins TRBV12-3 or TRBV12-4 and TRBJ2-1; D assignment may be TRBD1 or TRBD2 (5 bases each). The CDR3 contains 16 residues. V lost 7 bases and J 5 bases, leaving 21 bases between the germline ends.

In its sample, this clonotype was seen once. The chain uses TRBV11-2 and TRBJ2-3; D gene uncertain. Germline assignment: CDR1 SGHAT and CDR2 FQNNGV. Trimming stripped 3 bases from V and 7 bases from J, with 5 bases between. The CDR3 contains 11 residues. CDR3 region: CASSFAYTQYF. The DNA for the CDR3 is TGTGCCAGCAGCTTTGCTTATACGCAGTATTTT.